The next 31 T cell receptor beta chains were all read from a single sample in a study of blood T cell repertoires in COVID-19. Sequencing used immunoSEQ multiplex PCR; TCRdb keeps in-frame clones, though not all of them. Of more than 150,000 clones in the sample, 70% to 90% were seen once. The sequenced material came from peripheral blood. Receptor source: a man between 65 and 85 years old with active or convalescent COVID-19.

The CDR3 nucleotides are TGTGCCAGCAGCCCGACTTCAGCGGGGGACAATGAGCAGTTCTTC. Residues: CASSPTSAGDNEQFF. The chain has TRBV7-9 and TRBJ2-1; TRBD2 matches 8 bases. This CDR3 is built from 15 residues. V lost 5 bases to trimming and J lost 5 bases; unmatched junction nucleotides: 8. CDR1 and CDR2 (germline): SEHNR, FQNEAQ (reference sequence).

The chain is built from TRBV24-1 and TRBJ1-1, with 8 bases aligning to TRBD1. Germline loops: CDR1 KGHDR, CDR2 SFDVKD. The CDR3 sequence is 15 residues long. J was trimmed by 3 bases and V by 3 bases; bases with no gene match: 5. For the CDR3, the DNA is TGTGCCACCAGTGATCCTGGACAGGGTGACACTGAAGCTTTCTTT. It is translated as CATSDPGQGDTEAFF.

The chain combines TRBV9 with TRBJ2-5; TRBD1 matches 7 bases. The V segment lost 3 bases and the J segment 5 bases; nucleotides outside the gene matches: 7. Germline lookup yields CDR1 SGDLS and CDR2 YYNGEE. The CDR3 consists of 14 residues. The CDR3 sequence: CASSGQGSGETQYF. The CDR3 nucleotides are TGTGCCAGCAGCGGACAGGGCTCGGGGGAGACCCAGTACTTC.

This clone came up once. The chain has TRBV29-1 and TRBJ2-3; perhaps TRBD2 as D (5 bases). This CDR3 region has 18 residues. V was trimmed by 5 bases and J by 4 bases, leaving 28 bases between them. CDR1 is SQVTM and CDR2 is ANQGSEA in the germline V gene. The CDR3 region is CSVRQARLAWGRSDTQYF. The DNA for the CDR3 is TGCAGCGTTAGACAAGCGAGGCTAGCTTGGGGTAGGTCAGATACGCAGTATTTT.

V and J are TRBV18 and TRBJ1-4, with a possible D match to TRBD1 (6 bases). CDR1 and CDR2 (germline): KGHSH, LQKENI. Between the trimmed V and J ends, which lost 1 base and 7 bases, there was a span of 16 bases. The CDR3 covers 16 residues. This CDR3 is CASSPRSKGGTEKLFF. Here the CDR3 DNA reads TGTGCCAGCTCACCACGGTCGAAAGGGGGAACTGAAAAACTGTTTTTT. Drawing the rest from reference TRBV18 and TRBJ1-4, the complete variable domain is NAGVMQNPRHLVRRRGQEARLRCSPMKGHSHVYWYRQLPEEGLKFMVYLQKENIIDESGMPKERFSAEFPKEGPSILRIQQVVRGDSAAYFCASSPRSKGGTEKLFFGSGTQLSVL.

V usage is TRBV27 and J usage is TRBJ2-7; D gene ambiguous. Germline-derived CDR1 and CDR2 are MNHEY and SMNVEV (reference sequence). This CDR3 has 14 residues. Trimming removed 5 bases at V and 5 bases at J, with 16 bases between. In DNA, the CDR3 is TGTGCCAGCAGTAGTGCTACCCTCATGAACGAGCAGTACTTC. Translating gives CASSSATLMNEQYF.

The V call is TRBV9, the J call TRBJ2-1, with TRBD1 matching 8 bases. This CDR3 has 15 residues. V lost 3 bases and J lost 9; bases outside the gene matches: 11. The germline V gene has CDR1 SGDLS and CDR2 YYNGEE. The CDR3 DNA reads TGTGCCAGCAGCGGCTCCGGGACAGGTAATCGTGAGCAGTTCTTC. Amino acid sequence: CASSGSGTGNREQFF.

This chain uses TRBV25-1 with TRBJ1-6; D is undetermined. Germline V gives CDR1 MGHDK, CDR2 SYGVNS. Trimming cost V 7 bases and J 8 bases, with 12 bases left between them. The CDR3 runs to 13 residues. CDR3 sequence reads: CASKNIMDSPLHF. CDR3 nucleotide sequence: TGTGCCAGCAAGAACATCATGGATTCACCCCTCCACTTT.

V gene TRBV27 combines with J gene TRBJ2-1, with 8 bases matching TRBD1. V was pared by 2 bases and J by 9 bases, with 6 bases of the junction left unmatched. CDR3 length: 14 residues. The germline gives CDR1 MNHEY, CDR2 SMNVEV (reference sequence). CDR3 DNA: TGTGCCAGCAGTTTAAGACAGGGGATGGGTGAGCAGTTCTTC. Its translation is CASSLRQGMGEQFF.

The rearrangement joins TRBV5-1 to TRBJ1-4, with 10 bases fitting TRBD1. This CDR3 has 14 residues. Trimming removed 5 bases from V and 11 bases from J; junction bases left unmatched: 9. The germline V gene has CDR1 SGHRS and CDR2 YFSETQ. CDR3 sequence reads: CASSFGTGEGKLFF. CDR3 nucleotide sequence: TGCGCCAGCAGTTTCGGGACAGGGGAGGGGAAACTGTTTTTT.

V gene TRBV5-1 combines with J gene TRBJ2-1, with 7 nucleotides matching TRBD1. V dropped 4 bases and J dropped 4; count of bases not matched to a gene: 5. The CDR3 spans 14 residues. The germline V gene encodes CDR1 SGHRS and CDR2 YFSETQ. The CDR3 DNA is TGCGCCAGCAGCCACGGGACAGCTTACAATGAGCAGTTCTTC. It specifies CASSHGTAYNEQFF. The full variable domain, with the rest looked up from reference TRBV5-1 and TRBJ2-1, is KAGVTQTPRYLIKTRGQQVTLSCSPISGHRSVSWYQQTPGQGLQFLFEYFSETQRNKGNFPGRFSGRQFSNSRSEMNVSTLELGDSALYLCASSHGTAYNEQFFGPGTRLTVL.

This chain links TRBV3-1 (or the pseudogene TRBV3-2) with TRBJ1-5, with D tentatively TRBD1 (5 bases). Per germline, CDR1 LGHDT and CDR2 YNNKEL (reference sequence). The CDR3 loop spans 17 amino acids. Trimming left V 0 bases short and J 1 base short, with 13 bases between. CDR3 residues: CASSQDPGVGSNQPQHF. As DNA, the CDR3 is TGTGCCAGCAGCCAAGATCCGGGGGTGGGGAGCAATCAGCCCCAGCATTTT.

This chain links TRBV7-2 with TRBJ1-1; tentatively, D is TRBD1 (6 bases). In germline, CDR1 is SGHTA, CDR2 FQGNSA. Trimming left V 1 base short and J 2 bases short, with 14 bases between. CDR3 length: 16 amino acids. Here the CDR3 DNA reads TGTGCCAGCAGCTTAGTAGCGGGGGCAGGCAACACTGAAGCTTTCTTT. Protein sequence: CASSLVAGAGNTEAFF. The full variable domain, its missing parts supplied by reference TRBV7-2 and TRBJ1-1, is GAGVSQSPSNKVTEKGKDVELRCDPISGHTALYWYRQSLGQGLEFLIYFQGNSAPDKSGLPSDRFSAERTGGSVSTLTIQRTQQEDSAVYLCASSLVAGAGNTEAFFGQGTRLTVV.

The CDR3 region is CASSLEQINTEAFF. The CDR3 coding sequence is TGTGCCAGCAGCTTAGAACAGATAAACACTGAAGCTTTCTTT. The chain is built from TRBV7-8 and TRBJ1-1; D remains unclear. The CDR3 contains 14 residues. Germline V gives CDR1 SGHVS, CDR2 FQNEAQ. Trimming stripped 1 base from V and 2 bases from J, with 8 bases between.

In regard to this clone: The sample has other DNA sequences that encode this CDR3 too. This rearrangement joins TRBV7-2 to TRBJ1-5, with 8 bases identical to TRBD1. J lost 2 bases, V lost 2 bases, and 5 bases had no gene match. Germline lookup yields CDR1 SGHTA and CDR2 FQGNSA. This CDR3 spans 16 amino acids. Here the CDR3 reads CASSLLGTGGNQPQHF. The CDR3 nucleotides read TGTGCCAGCAGCTTATTAGGGACAGGTGGCAATCAGCCCCAGCATTTT.

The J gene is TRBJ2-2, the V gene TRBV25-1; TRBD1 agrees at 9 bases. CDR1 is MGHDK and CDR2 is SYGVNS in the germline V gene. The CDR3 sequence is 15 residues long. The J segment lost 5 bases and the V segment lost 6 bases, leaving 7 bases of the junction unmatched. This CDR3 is CASREGDRETGELFF. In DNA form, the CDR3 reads TGTGCCAGCAGGGAAGGGGACAGGGAGACCGGGGAGCTGTTTTTT. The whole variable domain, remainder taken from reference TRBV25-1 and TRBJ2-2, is EADIYQTPRYLVIGTGKKITLECSQTMGHDKMYWYQQDPGMELHLIHYSYGVNSTEKGDLSSESTVSRIRTEHFPLTLESARPSHTSQYLCASREGDRETGELFFGEGSRLTVL.

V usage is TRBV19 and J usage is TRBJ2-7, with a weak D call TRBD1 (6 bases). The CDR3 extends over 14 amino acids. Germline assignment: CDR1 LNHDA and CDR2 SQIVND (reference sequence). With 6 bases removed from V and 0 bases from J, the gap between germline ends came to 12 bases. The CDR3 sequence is CASRGRGNSYEQYF. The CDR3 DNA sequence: TGTGCCAGTAGGGGCAGGGGAAACTCCTACGAGCAGTACTTC.

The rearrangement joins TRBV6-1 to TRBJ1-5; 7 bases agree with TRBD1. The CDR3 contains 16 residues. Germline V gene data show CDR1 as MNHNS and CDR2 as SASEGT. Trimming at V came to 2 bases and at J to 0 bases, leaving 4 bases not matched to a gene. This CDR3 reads CASSEKGAASNQPQHF. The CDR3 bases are TGTGCCAGCAGTGAAAAGGGGGCGGCTAGCAATCAGCCCCAGCATTTT.

CDR3: CASSLFPGRGNEKLFF. For the CDR3, the DNA is TGTGCCAGCAGCTTATTCCCCGGGAGAGGGAATGAAAAACTGTTTTTT. V usage is TRBV7-9 and J usage is TRBJ1-4; no firm D call. The CDR3 has 16 residues. V was pared by 2 bases and J by 5 bases, with 15 bases between. Per germline, CDR1 SEHNR and CDR2 FQNEAQ (reference sequence).

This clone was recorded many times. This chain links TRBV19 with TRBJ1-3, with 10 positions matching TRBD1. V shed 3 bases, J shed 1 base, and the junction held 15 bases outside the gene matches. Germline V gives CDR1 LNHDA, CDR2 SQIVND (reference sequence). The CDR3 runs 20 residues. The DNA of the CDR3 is TGTGCCAGTAGTATCCGGTCCCGGGACAGGGGCCTTAGGTCTGGAAACACCATATATTTT. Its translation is CASSIRSRDRGLRSGNTIYF.

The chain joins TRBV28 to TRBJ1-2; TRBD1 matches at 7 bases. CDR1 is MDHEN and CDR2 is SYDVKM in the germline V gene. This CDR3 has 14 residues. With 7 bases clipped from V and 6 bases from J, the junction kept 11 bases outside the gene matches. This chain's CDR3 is CASTLLDRKNGYTF. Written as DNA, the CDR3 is TGTGCCAGCACCCTTTTGGACAGGAAAAATGGCTACACCTTC.

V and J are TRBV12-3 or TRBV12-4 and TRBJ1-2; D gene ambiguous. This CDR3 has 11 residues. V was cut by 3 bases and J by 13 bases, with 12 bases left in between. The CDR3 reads CASSLGVAVTF. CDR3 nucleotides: TGTGCCAGCAGTTTGGGAGTTGCGGTCACCTTC.

CDR3 residues: CASSSGEHYGYTF. The DNA of the CDR3 is TGTGCCAGCAGTTCGGGGGAGCACTATGGCTACACCTTC. The V gene is TRBV12-3 or TRBV12-4, the J gene TRBJ1-2, with D possibly TRBD1 on 5 matching bases. The V and J ends lost 4 bases and 3 bases respectively, with 9 bases between them. The CDR3 consists of 13 residues.

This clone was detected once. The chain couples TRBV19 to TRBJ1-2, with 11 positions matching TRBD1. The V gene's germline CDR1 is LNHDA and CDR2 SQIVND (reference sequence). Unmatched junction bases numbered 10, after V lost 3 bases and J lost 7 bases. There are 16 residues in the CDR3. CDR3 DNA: TGTGCCAGTAGTATGCGGCGTGGACAGGGGGCCGGTGGCTACACCTTC. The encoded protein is CASSMRRGQGAGGYTF.

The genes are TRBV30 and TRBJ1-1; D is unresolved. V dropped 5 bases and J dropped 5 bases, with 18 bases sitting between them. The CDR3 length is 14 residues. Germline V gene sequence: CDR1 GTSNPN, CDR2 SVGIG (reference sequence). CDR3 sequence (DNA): TGTGCCTGGGGGGTGGTGGGCCTGGAAACTGAAGCTTTCTTT. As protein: CAWGVVGLETEAFF.

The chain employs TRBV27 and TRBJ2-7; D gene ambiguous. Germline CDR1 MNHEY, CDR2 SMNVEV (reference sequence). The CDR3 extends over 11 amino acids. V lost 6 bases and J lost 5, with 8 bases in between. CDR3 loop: CASRELDEQYF. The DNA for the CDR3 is TGTGCCAGCAGGGAGCTGGACGAGCAGTACTTC.

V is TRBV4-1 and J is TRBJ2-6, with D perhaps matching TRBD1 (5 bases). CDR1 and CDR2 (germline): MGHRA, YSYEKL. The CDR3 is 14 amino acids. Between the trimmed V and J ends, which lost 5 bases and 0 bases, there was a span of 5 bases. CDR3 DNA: TGCGCCAGCAGCAGGGGCTCTGGGGCCAACGTCCTGACTTTC. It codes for CASSRGSGANVLTF.

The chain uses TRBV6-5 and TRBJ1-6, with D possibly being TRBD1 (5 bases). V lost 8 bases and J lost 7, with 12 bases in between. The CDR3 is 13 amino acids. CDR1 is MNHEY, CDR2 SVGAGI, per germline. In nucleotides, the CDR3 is TGTGCCAGCGGGCCAGGGCAAAATTCACCCCTCCACTTT. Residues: CASGPGQNSPLHF.

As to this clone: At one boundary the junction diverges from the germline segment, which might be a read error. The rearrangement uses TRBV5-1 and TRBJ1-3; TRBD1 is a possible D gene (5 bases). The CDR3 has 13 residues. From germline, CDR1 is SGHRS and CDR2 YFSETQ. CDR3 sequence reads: CASSLGQGTRKDF. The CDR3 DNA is TGCGCCAGCAGCTTGGGTCAGGGAACTCGAAAGGATTTT.

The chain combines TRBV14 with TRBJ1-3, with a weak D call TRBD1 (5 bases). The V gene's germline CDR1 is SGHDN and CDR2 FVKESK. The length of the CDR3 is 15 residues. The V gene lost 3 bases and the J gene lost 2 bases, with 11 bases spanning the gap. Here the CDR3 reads CASSQRGEAGNTIYF. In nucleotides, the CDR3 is TGTGCCAGCAGCCAGCGGGGGGAGGCTGGAAACACCATATATTTT.

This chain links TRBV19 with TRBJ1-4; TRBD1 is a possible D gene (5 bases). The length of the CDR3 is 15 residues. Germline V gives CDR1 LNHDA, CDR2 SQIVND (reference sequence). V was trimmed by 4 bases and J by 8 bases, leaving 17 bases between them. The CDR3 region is CASSKGLGRLEKLFF. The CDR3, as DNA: TGTGCCAGTAGTAAGGGGTTGGGCCGGTTGGAAAAACTGTTTTTT.